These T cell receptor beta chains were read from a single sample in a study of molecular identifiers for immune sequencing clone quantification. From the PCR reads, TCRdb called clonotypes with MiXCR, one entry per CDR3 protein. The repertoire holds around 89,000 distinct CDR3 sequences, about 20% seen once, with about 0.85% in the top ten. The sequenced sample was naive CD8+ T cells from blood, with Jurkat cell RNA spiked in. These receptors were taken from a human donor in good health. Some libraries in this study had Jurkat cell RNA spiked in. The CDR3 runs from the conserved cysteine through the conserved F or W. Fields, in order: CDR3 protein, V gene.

CDR3aa: CASRDFSYEQYF; v_gene: TRBV2
CDR3aa: CSAKPINEQFF; v_gene: TRBV20-1
CDR3aa: CASSLEFSGGETQYF; v_gene: TRBV5-6
CDR3aa: CASSQGGGEAFF; v_gene: TRBV10-2
CDR3aa: CASTSGGAYEQFF; v_gene: TRBV27
CDR3aa: CASSRDTPFGEQFF; v_gene: TRBV19
CDR3aa: CSARVRWGSHTEAFF; v_gene: TRBV20-1
CDR3aa: CASSMGLIYEQYF; v_gene: TRBV19
CDR3aa: CASALDRGNEQYF; v_gene: TRBV4-1
CDR3aa: CASRPERIWTEAFF; v_gene: TRBV4-1
CDR3aa: CASSLEAGSLNTEAFF; v_gene: TRBV7-2
CDR3aa: CASSQGTSGRETQYF; v_gene: TRBV27
CDR3aa: CASSYPDPEAFF; v_gene: TRBV6-2/TRBV6-3
CDR3aa: CASSPRGTSGEYNEQFF; v_gene: TRBV18
CDR3aa: CSARDRGRREQYF; v_gene: TRBV20-1
CDR3aa: CASSPLEDNQPQHF; v_gene: TRBV18
CDR3aa: CASSYDQETQYF; v_gene: TRBV12-3/TRBV12-4
CDR3aa: CASSLGGSNSLVYYGYTF; v_gene: TRBV5-5
CDR3aa: CASSLGVDSLYEQYF; v_gene: TRBV6-5
CDR3aa: CASNLTGDEKLFF; v_gene: TRBV7-9
CDR3aa: CASAPVTPSGANVLTF; v_gene: TRBV27
CDR3aa: CASSPDDYNEQFF; v_gene: TRBV4-3
CDR3aa: CASSLELVETQYF; v_gene: TRBV5-1
CDR3aa: CASSLVGRGLDNEQFF; v_gene: TRBV5-1
CDR3aa: CASSLTLGGGTNEQFF; v_gene: TRBV7-3
CDR3aa: CASSSSMSSYEQYF; v_gene: TRBV5-6
CDR3aa: CPISESLTGTGGPDTQYF; v_gene: TRBV10-3
CDR3aa: CASSQLKTGTGFAGELFF; v_gene: TRBV4-1
CDR3aa: CASSIAGRLSGANVLTF; v_gene: TRBV19
CDR3aa: CASSQDRGNYNEQFF; v_gene: TRBV4-3
CDR3aa: CASSPYPPSGSADTQYF; v_gene: TRBV27
CDR3aa: CASSSGVGGNTIYF; v_gene: TRBV13
CDR3aa: CASSELAGTGTYEQYF; v_gene: TRBV6-1
CDR3aa: CAWSAGFYPSEQYF; v_gene: TRBV30
CDR3aa: CAWRQGVTYEQYF; v_gene: TRBV30
CDR3aa: CASSNLDRPNTEAFF; v_gene: TRBV6-2/TRBV6-3
CDR3aa: CASSSPGAVPYNEQFF; v_gene: TRBV7-2
CDR3aa: CASSTFDRGPYEQYF; v_gene: TRBV7-2
CDR3aa: CASSRTPNQPQHF; v_gene: TRBV5-6
CDR3aa: CASSPVTASTQAFF; v_gene: TRBV12-3/TRBV12-4
CDR3aa: CASSLTGLNSFYEQYF; v_gene: TRBV27
CDR3aa: CASSIGSGGTVSEAFF; v_gene: TRBV19
CDR3aa: CASSALGGEQYF; v_gene: TRBV6-2/TRBV6-3
CDR3aa: CASSPWTAYGYTF; v_gene: TRBV12-3/TRBV12-4
CDR3aa: CAISEGQDASSYNEQFF; v_gene: TRBV10-3
CDR3aa: CASRHAGSSYNEQLF; v_gene: TRBV7-2
CDR3aa: CASSLRARQGENIQYF; v_gene: TRBV28
CDR3aa: CASSSGGSTDTQYF; v_gene: TRBV12-3/TRBV12-4
CDR3aa: CASTRGIDNEQFF; v_gene: TRBV6-5
CDR3aa: CASSLQGGEQYF; v_gene: TRBV7-9
CDR3aa: CASSDSDRGAEAFF; v_gene: TRBV12-3/TRBV12-4
CDR3aa: CASSWTGGSNEQYF; v_gene: TRBV5-1
CDR3aa: CASGLPGNEQYF; v_gene: TRBV27
CDR3aa: CAWSPGPIFFSGNTIYF; v_gene: TRBV30
CDR3aa: CASSLTAVGEKLFF; v_gene: TRBV19
CDR3aa: CASSQDRTGESYEQYF; v_gene: TRBV4-3
CDR3aa: CSVKRGQGSTAEAFF; v_gene: TRBV29-1
CDR3aa: CASSQDPWTGGQPQHF; v_gene: TRBV4-3
CDR3aa: CASRTWLNTEAFF; v_gene: TRBV7-2
CDR3aa: CASSQDRAGADTQYF; v_gene: TRBV4-3